This T cell receptor beta chain was identified during a study of T cells expressing NK-cell markers. Study-level information: Researchers got TCR beta repertoires out of sorted CD3+CD56+NKG2C+, CD3+CD56+NKG2C- and CD3+CD56-NKG2C+ T cells. Study-wide points: There remained a lack of clarity about HCMV specificity of expanded NKG2C+ T cell clones.

Germline CDR1 MNHEY, CDR2 SVGEGT. The CDR3 is 11 amino acids. Turning to this clonotype: Its antigen remains unidentified.

For each CDR3 protein, TCRdb gives one entry from its re-call of the 5' RACE reads, without DNA. Seen in this sample are about 540,000 distinct CDR3 sequences; the ten most common clones hold approximately 4%. The TCR comes from a young man in good health. Sequencing was done on a sample of blood T cells: a sorted CD56 or NKG2C T cell subset, CD4+ or CD8+ T cells, or bulk PBMC T cells (not recorded which). The chain recombines TRBV6-2 or TRBV6-3 with TRBJ2-3; without DNA, the TCRdb call of TRBD2 cannot be checked. Here the CDR3 reads CASKEGNTQYF.